In this sample, the clone carrying this T cell receptor beta chain turned up a few times. The antigen is unknown. The data originate from a study of regulatory T cells in long-lasting Graves disease. The study, taken as a whole, reports: Gene preferences differed: TRBV28, TRBJ1-2, TRBJ2-5 in persistent cases.

Time point in this sample: newly diagnosed GD, antithyroid drugs for less than 3 months. The authors made the TCR library using RNA they extracted from PBMCs. The length of the CDR3 is 15 residues. Germline lookup yields CDR1 MNHEY and CDR2 SVGAGI. Trimming stripped 0 bases from V and 4 bases from J, with 10 bases between. HTBI primers from iRepertoire and Arm-PCR of CDR3 regions yielded the TCR beta libraries. Using its own MiXCR run on the multiplex PCR reads, TCRdb lists one record per CDR3 protein. The sample has approximately 540,000 distinct CDR3 sequences; 12% are singletons. The same specimen was also included in a second study, on T cells in Graves' hyperthyroidism and ophthalmopathy. That report adds: HTBI primers were the set used in a first-round RT-PCR of the TCR CDR3.

The material sequenced was peripheral blood mononuclear cells (PBMCs), taken at new diagnosis, from a patient treated with antithyroid drugs. V is TRBV6-5 and J is TRBJ1-3; D call uncertain. The source of this sequence is a woman aged 25 to 45 with Graves disease. Here the CDR3 DNA reads TGTGCCAGCAGTTACTCGGGTCCCGGAGGAAACACCATATATTTT. Translating it yields CASSYSGPGGNTIYF.